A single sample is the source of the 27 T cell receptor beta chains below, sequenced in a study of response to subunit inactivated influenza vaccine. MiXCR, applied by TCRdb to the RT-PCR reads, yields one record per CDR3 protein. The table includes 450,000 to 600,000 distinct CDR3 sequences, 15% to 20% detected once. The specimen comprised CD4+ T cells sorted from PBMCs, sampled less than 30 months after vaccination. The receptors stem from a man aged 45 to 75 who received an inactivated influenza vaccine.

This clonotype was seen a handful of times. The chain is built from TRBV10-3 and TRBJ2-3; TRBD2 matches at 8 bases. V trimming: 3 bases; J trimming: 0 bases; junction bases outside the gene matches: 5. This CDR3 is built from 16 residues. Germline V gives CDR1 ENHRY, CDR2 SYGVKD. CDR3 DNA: TGTGCCATCAGTGATCGTAGCGGGGCTAGCACAGATACGCAGTATTTT. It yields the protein CAISDRSGASTDTQYF.

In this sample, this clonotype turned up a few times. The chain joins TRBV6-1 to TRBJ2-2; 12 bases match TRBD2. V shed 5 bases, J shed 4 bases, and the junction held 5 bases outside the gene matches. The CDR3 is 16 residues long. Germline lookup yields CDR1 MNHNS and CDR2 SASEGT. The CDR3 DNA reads TGTGCCAGCAGTCCTAGCGGGAGGGCCGGCACCGGGGAGCTGTTTTTT. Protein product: CASSPSGRAGTGELFF.

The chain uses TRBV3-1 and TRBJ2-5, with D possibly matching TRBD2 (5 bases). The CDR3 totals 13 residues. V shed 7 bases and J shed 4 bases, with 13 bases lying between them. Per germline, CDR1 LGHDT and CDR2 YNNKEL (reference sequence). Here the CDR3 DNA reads TGTGCCAGCACCTCTGCCCGGGGAGAGACCCAGTACTTC. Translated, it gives CASTSARGETQYF.

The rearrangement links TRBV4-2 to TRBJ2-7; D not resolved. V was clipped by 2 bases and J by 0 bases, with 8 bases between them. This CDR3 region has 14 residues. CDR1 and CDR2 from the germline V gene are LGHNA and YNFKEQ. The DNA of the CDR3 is TGTGCCAGCAGCCAACCGGTAGACTCCTACGAGCAGTACTTC. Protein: CASSQPVDSYEQYF.

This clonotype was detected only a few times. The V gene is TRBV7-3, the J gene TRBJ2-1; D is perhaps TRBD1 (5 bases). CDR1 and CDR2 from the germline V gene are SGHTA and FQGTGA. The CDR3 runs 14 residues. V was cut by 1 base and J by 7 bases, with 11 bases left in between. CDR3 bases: TGTGCCAGCAGCTTAAACGCAGGGTCGAATGAGCAGTTCTTC. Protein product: CASSLNAGSNEQFF. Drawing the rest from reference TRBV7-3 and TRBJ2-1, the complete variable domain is GAGVSQTPSNKVTEKGKYVELRCDPISGHTALYWYRQSLGQGPEFLIYFQGTGAADDSGLPNDRFFAVRPEGSVSTLKIQRTERGDSAVYLCASSLNAGSNEQFFGPGTRLTVL.

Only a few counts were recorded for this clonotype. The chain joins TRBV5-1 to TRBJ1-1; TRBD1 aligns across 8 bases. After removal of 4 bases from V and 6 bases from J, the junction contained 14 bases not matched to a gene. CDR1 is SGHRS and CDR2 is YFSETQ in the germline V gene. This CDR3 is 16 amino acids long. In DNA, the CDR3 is TGCGCCAGCAGCCAAGGGACAGGTAGGGGAAAAGCTGAAGCTTTCTTT. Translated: CASSQGTGRGKAEAFF.

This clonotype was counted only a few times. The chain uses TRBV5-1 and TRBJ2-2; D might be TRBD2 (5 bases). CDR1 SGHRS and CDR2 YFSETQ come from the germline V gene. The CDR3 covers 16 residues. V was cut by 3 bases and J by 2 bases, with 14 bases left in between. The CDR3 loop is CASSSEAGLNTGELFF. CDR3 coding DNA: TGCGCCAGCAGCTCGGAGGCAGGCTTAAACACCGGGGAGCTGTTTTTT.

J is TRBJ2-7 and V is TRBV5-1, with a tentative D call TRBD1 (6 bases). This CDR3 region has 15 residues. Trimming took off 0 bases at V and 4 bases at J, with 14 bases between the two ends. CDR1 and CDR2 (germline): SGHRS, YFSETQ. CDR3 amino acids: CASSLDPGTLYEQYF. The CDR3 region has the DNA TGCGCCAGCAGCTTGGATCCGGGGACACTATACGAGCAGTACTTC.

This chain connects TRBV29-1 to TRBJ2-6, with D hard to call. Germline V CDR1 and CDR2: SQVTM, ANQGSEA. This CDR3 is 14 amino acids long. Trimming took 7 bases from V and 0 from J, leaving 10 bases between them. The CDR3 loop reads CSASNFSGANVLTF. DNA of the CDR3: TGCAGCGCCTCCAACTTCTCTGGGGCCAACGTCCTGACTTTC.

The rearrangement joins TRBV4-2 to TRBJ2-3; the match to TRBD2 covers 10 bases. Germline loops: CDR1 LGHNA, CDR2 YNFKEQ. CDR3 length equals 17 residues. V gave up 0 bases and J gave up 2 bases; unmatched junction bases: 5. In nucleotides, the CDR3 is TGTGCCAGCAGCCAAGATGTACTAGCGGGGTTCACAGATACGCAGTATTTT. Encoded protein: CASSQDVLAGFTDTQYF.

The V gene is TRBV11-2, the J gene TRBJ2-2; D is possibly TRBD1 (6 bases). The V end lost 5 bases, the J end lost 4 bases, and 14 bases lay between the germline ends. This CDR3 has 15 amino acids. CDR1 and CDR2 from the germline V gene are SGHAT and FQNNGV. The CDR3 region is CASSLNRVSTGELFF. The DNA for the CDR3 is TGTGCCAGCAGCCTTAACAGGGTTTCCACCGGGGAGCTGTTTTTT.

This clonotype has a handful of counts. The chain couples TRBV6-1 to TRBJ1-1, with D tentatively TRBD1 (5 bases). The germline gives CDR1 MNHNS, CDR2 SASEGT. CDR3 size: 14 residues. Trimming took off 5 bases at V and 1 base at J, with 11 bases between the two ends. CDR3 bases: TGTGCCAGCAGTCCAGGGAGTTGGAACACTGAAGCTTTCTTT. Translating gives CASSPGSWNTEAFF.

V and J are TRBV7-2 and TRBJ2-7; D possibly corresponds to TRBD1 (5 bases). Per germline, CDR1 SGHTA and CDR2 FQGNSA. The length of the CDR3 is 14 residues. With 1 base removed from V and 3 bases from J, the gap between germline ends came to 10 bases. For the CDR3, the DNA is TGTGCCAGCAGCTTAGTGGGGCGGAACTACGAGCAGTACTTC. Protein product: CASSLVGRNYEQYF.

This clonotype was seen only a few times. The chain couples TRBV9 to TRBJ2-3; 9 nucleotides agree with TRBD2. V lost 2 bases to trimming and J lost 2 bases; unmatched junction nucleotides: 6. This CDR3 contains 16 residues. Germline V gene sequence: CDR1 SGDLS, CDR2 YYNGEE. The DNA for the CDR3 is TGTGCCAGCAGCGTTAGTAGCGGGAGCCTCACAGATACGCAGTATTTT. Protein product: CASSVSSGSLTDTQYF.

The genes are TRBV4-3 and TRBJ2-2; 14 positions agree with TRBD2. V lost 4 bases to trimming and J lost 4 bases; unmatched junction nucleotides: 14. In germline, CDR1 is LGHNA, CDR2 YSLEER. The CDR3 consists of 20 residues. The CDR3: CASSPPLTSGRAWSTGELFF. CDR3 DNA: TGCGCCAGCAGCCCTCCCTTGACTAGCGGGAGGGCCTGGAGCACCGGGGAGCTGTTTTTT.

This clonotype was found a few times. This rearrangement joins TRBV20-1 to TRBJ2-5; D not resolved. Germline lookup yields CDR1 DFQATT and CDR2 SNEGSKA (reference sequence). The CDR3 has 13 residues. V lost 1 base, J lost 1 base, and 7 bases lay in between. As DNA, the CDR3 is TGCAGTGCTAGAGTCCCAGCCCAAGAGACCCAGTACTTC. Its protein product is CSARVPAQETQYF.

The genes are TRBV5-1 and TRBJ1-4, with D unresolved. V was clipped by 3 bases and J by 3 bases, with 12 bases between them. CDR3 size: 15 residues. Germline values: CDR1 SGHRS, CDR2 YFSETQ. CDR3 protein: CASSSILGANEKLFF. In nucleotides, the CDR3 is TGCGCCAGCAGCTCGATACTTGGGGCTAATGAAAAACTGTTTTTT.

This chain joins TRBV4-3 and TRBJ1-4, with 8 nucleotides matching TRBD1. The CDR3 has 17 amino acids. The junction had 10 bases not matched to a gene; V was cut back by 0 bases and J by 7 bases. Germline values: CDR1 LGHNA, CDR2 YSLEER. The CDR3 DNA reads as TGCGCCAGCAGCCAAGATTCCCAGGGGGCGCAAGGTGAAAAACTGTTTTTT. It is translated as CASSQDSQGAQGEKLFF.

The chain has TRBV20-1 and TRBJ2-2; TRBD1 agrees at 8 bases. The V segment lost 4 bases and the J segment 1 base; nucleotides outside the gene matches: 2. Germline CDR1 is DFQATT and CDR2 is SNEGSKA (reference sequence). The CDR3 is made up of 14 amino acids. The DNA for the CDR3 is TGCAGTGCTACGGACAGGGTGAACACCGGGGAGCTGTTTTTT. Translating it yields CSATDRVNTGELFF.

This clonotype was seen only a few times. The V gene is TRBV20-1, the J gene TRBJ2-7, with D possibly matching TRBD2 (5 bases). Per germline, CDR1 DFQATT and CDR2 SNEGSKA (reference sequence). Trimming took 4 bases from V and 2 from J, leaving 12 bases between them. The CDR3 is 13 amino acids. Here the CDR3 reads CSAITRPTYEQYF. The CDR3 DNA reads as TGCAGTGCTATAACTAGGCCAACCTACGAGCAGTACTTC.

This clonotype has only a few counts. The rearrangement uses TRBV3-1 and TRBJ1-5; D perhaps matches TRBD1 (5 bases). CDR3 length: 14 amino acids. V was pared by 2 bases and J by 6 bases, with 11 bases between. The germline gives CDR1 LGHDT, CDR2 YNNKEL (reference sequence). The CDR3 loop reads CASSQLQGGQPQHF. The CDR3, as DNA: TGTGCCAGCAGCCAATTGCAGGGTGGTCAGCCCCAGCATTTT.

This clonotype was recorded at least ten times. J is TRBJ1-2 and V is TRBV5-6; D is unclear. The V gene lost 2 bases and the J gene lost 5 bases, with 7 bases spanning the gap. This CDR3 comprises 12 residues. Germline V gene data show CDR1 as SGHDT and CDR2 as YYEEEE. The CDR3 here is CASSFSRYGYTF. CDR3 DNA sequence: TGTGCCAGCAGCTTTTCACGTTATGGCTACACCTTC.

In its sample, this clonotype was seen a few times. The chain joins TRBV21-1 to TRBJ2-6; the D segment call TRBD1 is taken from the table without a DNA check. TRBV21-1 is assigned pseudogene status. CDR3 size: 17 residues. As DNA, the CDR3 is TGTGCCAGCAGCAATAGGGACAGGGTAGCTGGGGCCAACGTCCTGACTTTC. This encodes CASSNRDRVAGANVLTF.

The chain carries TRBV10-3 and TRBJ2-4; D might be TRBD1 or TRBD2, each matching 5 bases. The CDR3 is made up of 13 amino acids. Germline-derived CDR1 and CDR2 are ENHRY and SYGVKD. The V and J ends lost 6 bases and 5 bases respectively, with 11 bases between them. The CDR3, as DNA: TGTGCCATCAGAGAGGGACCTCAAAACATTCAGTACTTC. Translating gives CAIREGPQNIQYF.

The CDR3 nucleotides are TGCGCCAGCAGCCAAGATTCGGGGTTACGGTCCTACAATGAGCAGTTCTTC. Translated: CASSQDSGLRSYNEQFF. The V and J genes are TRBV4-1 and TRBJ2-1, with D possibly TRBD2 on 5 matching bases. The germline V gene encodes CDR1 MGHRA and CDR2 YSYEKL. The CDR3 extends over 17 amino acids. V dropped 0 bases and J dropped 1 base, with 13 bases sitting between them.

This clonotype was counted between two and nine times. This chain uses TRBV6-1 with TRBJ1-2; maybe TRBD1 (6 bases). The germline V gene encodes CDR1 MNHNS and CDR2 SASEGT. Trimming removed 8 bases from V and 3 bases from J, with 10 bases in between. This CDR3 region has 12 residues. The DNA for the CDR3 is TGTGCCAGCGTATACAGGGACTATGGCTACACCTTC. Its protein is CASVYRDYGYTF.

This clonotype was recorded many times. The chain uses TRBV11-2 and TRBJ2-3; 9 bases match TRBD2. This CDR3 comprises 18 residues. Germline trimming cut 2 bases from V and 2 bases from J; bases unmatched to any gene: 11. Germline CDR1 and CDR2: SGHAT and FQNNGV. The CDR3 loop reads CASSLKSRRGGNTDTQYF. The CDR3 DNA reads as TGTGCCAGCAGCTTAAAATCACGGCGGGGGGGCAACACAGATACGCAGTATTTT.